Presented here are 15 T cell receptor beta chains from one specimen sequenced in a study of blood T cell repertoires in COVID-19. Method: immunoSEQ multiplex PCR; TCRdb's copy keeps in-frame clones and lacks some. The data contain some 290,000 clones, around 90% of them seen just once; the ten biggest clones take up 2.9%. Sample: peripheral blood. All receptors derive from a woman aged 25 to 45 with COVID-19, enrolled during active disease.

V is TRBV11-2 and J is TRBJ2-4; TRBD2 aligns across 10 bases. Trimming took 4 bases from V and 6 from J; bases not matched to a gene: 6. CDR1 and CDR2 (germline): SGHAT, FQNNGV. The CDR3 runs to 15 residues. The CDR3 loop reads CASSSGTSDLNIQYF. The CDR3 DNA sequence: TGTGCCAGCAGCTCAGGGACTAGCGATCTAAACATTCAGTACTTC.

V usage is TRBV15 and J usage is TRBJ1-2, with 8 bases aligning to TRBD1. The length of the CDR3 is 15 residues. V lost 0 bases, J lost 6 bases, and 6 bases stayed unmatched. Germline CDR1 is LNHNV and CDR2 is YYDKDF (reference sequence). CDR3 sequence reads: CATSRDQGARNGYTF. CDR3 coding DNA: TGTGCCACCAGCAGAGATCAGGGGGCGCGTAATGGCTACACCTTC.

This clone occurred once. This chain connects TRBV5-1 to TRBJ2-5; tentatively, D is TRBD2 (5 bases). V lost 3 bases, J lost 1 base, and 7 bases lay in between. This CDR3 spans 13 amino acids. Germline V CDR1 and CDR2: SGHRS, YFSETQ. CDR3 region: CASSSGFQETQYF. DNA for the CDR3: TGCGCCAGCAGCTCGGGGTTCCAAGAGACCCAGTACTTC.

The gene calls are TRBV5-1 and TRBJ2-1; 9 bases are a match to TRBD1. This CDR3 has 16 amino acids. J gave up 2 bases and V 0 bases, and 3 bases lay outside the gene matches. In germline, CDR1 is SGHRS, CDR2 YFSETQ. The CDR3 nucleotides read TGCGCCAGCAGCTTGGGGGACAGGGATGCCTACAATGAGCAGTTCTTC. This translates into CASSLGDRDAYNEQFF.

The chain links TRBV30 to TRBJ1-2; 7 bases match TRBD1. This CDR3 is 15 amino acids long. Germline V CDR1 and CDR2: GTSNPN, SVGIG (reference sequence). The trim removed 1 base at V and 8 bases at J, leaving 13 bases unmatched. CDR3 nucleotide sequence: TGTGCCTGGAGTGGGTTGACAGGGATTCGTGGGGGCTACACCTTC. As protein: CAWSGLTGIRGGYTF.

This clone was counted between two and nine times. Mismatch with germline at one junction end may stem from a read error. The chain combines TRBV6-5 with TRBJ2-1; 8 bases match TRBD2. The CDR3 spans 13 residues. Germline loops: CDR1 MNHEY, CDR2 SVGAGI. This CDR3 is CASTSRPSGSEIF. The CDR3 region has the DNA TGTGCCAGCACCTCGAGGCCCAGCGGGAGCGAAATCTTC.

This clone was detected a few times. The rearrangement uses TRBV12-5 and TRBJ1-3; possible D gene TRBD1, 6 bases. Germline CDR1 and CDR2: LGHNT and FRNRAP. The CDR3 has 15 residues. Trimming removed 4 bases from V and 1 base from J, with 11 bases in between. The CDR3, as DNA: TGTGCTAGTGGTTCGGGACAAACATCTGGAAACACCATATATTTT. This sequence encodes CASGSGQTSGNTIYF.

The chain joins TRBV2 to TRBJ2-2; D perhaps matches TRBD1 (6 bases). Trimming stripped 7 bases from V and 3 bases from J, with 15 bases between. The CDR3 spans 15 residues. CDR1 and CDR2 (germline): SNHLY, FYNNEI. The CDR3 DNA follows: TGTGCCAGCAATAGATTGGGGGCCGACACCGGGGAGCTGTTTTTT. This codes for CASNRLGADTGELFF.

This sequence joins TRBV3-1 (or the pseudogene TRBV3-2) and TRBJ2-2; 7 positions match TRBD2. Germline lookup yields CDR1 LGHDT and CDR2 YNNKEL (reference sequence). This CDR3 has 18 amino acids. V gave up 0 bases and J gave up 7 bases; unmatched junction bases: 14. CDR3 residues: CASSQDPPRLAGIGELFF. In DNA, the CDR3 is TGTGCCAGCAGCCAAGATCCGCCCCGACTAGCAGGGATCGGGGAGCTGTTTTTT.

The V call is TRBV19, the J call TRBJ2-5; 9 positions match TRBD2. CDR3 size: 13 residues. V lost 10 bases, J lost 5 bases, and 8 bases stayed unmatched. Germline-derived CDR1 and CDR2 are LNHDA and SQIVND (reference sequence). CDR3 in DNA: TGTGCCACCTCGGGACTAGCCGGGGAGACCCAGTACTTC. Translated, it gives CATSGLAGETQYF.

The rearrangement joins TRBV2 to TRBJ2-3, with TRBD2 matching over 14 bases. Germline V gene lookup returns CDR1 SNHLY and CDR2 FYNNEI. The CDR3 has 14 residues. V dropped 6 bases and J dropped 4; count of bases not matched to a gene: 0. CDR3 nucleotides: TGTGCCAGCAGGGGACTAGCGGGAGCAGATACGCAGTATTTT. This gives the protein CASRGLAGADTQYF.

With regard to this clone: Other DNA variants within this sample encode the same CDR3. The chain is built from TRBV12-3 or TRBV12-4 and TRBJ2-1; D gene unclear. V dropped 3 bases and J dropped 3 bases, with 6 bases sitting between them. The CDR3 is 13 residues long. Written as DNA, the CDR3 is TGTGCCAGCAGTTTGAACAGCTACAATGAGCAGTTCTTC. It specifies CASSLNSYNEQFF.

The chain's CDR3 is CASSPIAGAYNEQFF. In DNA, the CDR3 is TGTGCCAGCTCACCGATAGCGGGAGCATACAATGAGCAGTTCTTC. The genes are TRBV18 and TRBJ2-1, with 9 bases identical to TRBD2. The CDR3 loop spans 15 amino acids. Per the germline V gene, CDR1 is KGHSH and CDR2 is LQKENI. Germline trimming cut 3 bases from V and 4 bases from J; bases unmatched to any gene: 4. Variable domain in full (rest from reference TRBV18 and TRBJ2-1): NAGVMQNPRHLVRRRGQEARLRCSPMKGHSHVYWYRQLPEEGLKFMVYLQKENIIDESGMPKERFSAEFPKEGPSILRIQQVVRGDSAAYFCASSPIAGAYNEQFFGPGTRLTVL.

A single count supports this clone. The chain carries TRBV5-4 and TRBJ1-6, with 8 bases matching TRBD1. The CDR3 loop spans 17 amino acids. V was clipped by 3 bases and J by 1 base; unmatched bases: 6. Germline V gives CDR1 SGHNT, CDR2 YYREEE (reference sequence). CDR3 sequence: CASSSAGGGSYNSPLHF. The DNA of the CDR3 is TGTGCCAGCAGCTCCGCAGGGGGCGGATCCTATAATTCACCCCTCCACTTT.

This clone was seen a handful of times. The V call is TRBV5-1, the J call TRBJ1-2; TRBD1 is a possible D gene (5 bases). The CDR3 is 14 residues long. V was clipped by 5 bases and J by 7 bases, with 18 bases between them. Germline values: CDR1 SGHRS, CDR2 YFSETQ. Here the CDR3 reads CASRTGAPNTGYTF. DNA of the CDR3: TGCGCCAGCAGAACAGGAGCTCCGAACACTGGCTACACCTTC.